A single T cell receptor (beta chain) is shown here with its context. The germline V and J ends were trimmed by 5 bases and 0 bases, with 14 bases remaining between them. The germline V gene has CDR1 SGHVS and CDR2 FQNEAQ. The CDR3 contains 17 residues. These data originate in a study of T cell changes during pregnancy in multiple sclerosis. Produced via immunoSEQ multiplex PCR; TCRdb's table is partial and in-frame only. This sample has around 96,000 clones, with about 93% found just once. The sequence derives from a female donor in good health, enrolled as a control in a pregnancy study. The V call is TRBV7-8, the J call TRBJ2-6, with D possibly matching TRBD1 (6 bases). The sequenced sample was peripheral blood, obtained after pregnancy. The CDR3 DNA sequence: TGTGCCAGCAGCAAACAGGGCCCTGCCTCTGGGGCCAACGTCCTGACTTTC. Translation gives CASSKQGPASGANVLTF.